These 28 T cell receptor beta chains were sequenced from one sample in a study of low-dose radiotherapy and immunotherapy resistance in tumors (dated by TCRdb to 2021 to 2024). Instrument used: Illumina HiSeq 2500. First-strand cDNA was synthesized with Superscript III and a set of TRAV- and TRBV-specific primers, covering both TCRalpha and TCRbeta chains. A roughly 20-cycle PCR with Phusion amplified the TCRs, pairing a constant-region primer with the adapter that was attached to the V primers. TCRdb applied fastp at Q25 and MiXCR to the public reads, then kept only in-frame beta chains. Here each entry gathers all rows of one CDR3 protein and keeps the most common genes and DNA. The sample table records under 90,000 distinct CDR3 sequences; 15% to 20% of these occur just once. Clones ranked in the top ten supply 2.8% of the sample. The time point label on this specimen signifies: before trial treatment.

The material was PBMCs, obtained before treatment. The receptors come from a male donor with prostate cancer.

This clonotype was seen repeatedly, ten times or more. This chain links TRBV5-1 with TRBJ1-2; tentative D call: TRBD1 (6 bases). Trimming removed 5 bases at V and 6 bases at J, with 14 bases between. The CDR3 contains 13 residues. The germline gives CDR1 SGHRS, CDR2 YFSETQ. CDR3 protein: CASSMTGRDGYTF. The CDR3 DNA sequence: TGCGCCAGCAGTATGACAGGAAGGGATGGCTACACCTTC.

The chain links TRBV4-1 to TRBJ1-1; weak D call: TRBD1 (6 bases). Germline V lookup: CDR1 MGHRA, CDR2 YSYEKL. This CDR3 contains 15 residues. V lost 0 bases to trimming and J lost 6 bases, with 14 bases between them. The CDR3 DNA sequence: TGCGCCAGCAGCCAAGATCTTGGGGGCTGGGCTGAAGCTTTCTTT. This codes for CASSQDLGGWAEAFF.

This clonotype has ten or more counts. The chain combines TRBV5-6 with TRBJ2-4; the D is unclear. There are 11 residues in the CDR3. Trimming left V 3 bases short and J 4 bases short, with 2 bases between. Germline V gives CDR1 SGHDT, CDR2 YYEEEE. CDR3 nucleotide sequence: TGTGCCAGCAGCTGGAAAAACATTCAGTACTTC. The encoded protein is CASSWKNIQYF.

This clonotype was seen ten or more times. V gene TRBV4-2 combines with J gene TRBJ2-3, with unresolved D. Germline assignment: CDR1 LGHNA and CDR2 YNFKEQ. V lost 4 bases, J lost 6 bases, and 11 bases lay in between. This CDR3 has 13 amino acids. The CDR3 loop is CASSPDSQDTQYF. The CDR3 DNA reads as TGTGCCAGCAGCCCAGACTCGCAGGATACGCAGTATTTT.

This clonotype was observed many times. V usage is TRBV7-9 and J usage is TRBJ1-2, with unresolved D. The germline CDR1 and CDR2 sequences are SEHNR and FQNEAQ (reference sequence). V shed 1 base and J shed 4 bases, with 13 bases lying between them. The CDR3 spans 15 residues. The CDR3 region has the DNA TGTGCCAGCAGCTTAGAAGGCAGCCGGGGCTATGGCTACACCTTC. Its protein product is CASSLEGSRGYGYTF. Full variable domain (remainder filled in from reference TRBV7-9 and TRBJ1-2): DTGVSQNPRHKITKRGQNVTFRCDPISEHNRLYWYRQTLGQGPEFLTYFQNEAQLEKSRLLSDRFSAERPKGSFSTLEIQRTEQGDSAMYLCASSLEGSRGYGYTFGSGTRLTVV.

This clonotype was counted at least ten times. The chain uses TRBV27 and TRBJ1-5; 8 bases align to TRBD1. The CDR3 spans 14 residues. Germline V gene sequence: CDR1 MNHEY, CDR2 SMNVEV (reference sequence). The ends lost 5 bases at V and 4 bases at J; junction bases unmatched: 4. For the CDR3, the DNA is TGTGCCAGCAGTACTAGACAGGGGAATCAGCCCCAGCATTTT. It yields the protein CASSTRQGNQPQHF.

This clonotype was detected ten times or more. The chain has TRBV6-2 or TRBV6-3 and TRBJ2-3; D gene unclear. There are 15 residues in the CDR3. V shed 4 bases and J shed 3 bases, with 14 bases lying between them. The germline V gene encodes CDR1 MNHEY and CDR2 SVGEGT. DNA of the CDR3: TGTGCCAGCAGTTCCCGTAAAACGGTAACAGATACGCAGTATTTT. Encoded protein: CASSSRKTVTDTQYF.

This clonotype has a count of ten or more. The chain carries TRBV2 and TRBJ2-1; possible D gene TRBD2, 6 bases. From germline, CDR1 is SNHLY and CDR2 FYNNEI. The CDR3 contains 14 residues. Trimming shortened V by 4 bases and J by 5 bases, and 12 bases separated the two germline ends. CDR3 coding DNA: TGTGCCAGCAGTGTAGGCGGGGAGAACAATGAGCAGTTCTTC. Its translation is CASSVGGENNEQFF.

This clonotype was found many times. This chain joins TRBV2 and TRBJ1-5; the D is unclear. V was clipped by 8 bases and J by 5 bases, with 10 bases between them. This CDR3 is built from 12 residues. Germline CDR1 SNHLY, CDR2 FYNNEI. The CDR3 sequence is CASGMRDQPQHF. The CDR3 coding sequence is TGTGCCAGCGGGATGCGGGATCAGCCCCAGCATTTT.

The V gene is TRBV11-2, the J gene TRBJ2-5, with D perhaps TRBD2 (6 bases). Trimming shortened V by 0 bases and J by 3 bases, and 11 bases separated the two germline ends. Germline CDR1 is SGHAT and CDR2 is FQNNGV. CDR3 size: 15 residues. CDR3 DNA: TGTGCCAGCAGCTTAGATGTTTGGGGGGAAGAGACCCAGTACTTC. Protein sequence: CASSLDVWGEETQYF.

This clonotype occurred many times. The chain employs TRBV20-1 and TRBJ1-2; possible D gene TRBD1, 6 bases. The CDR3 runs 14 residues. The germline V gene has CDR1 DFQATT and CDR2 SNEGSKA (reference sequence). Trimming took 5 bases from V and 8 from J, leaving 21 bases between them. DNA for the CDR3: TGCAGTGCTTCATCCCCCCGGGGGCTGGGCGGCTACACCTTC. This codes for CSASSPRGLGGYTF.

This clonotype was counted at least ten times. The chain joins TRBV3-1 to TRBJ2-2; 7 bases map to TRBD1. V lost 4 bases to trimming and J lost 4 bases; unmatched junction nucleotides: 6. Germline V gene sequence: CDR1 LGHDT, CDR2 YNNKEL (reference sequence). CDR3 length: 15 amino acids. This CDR3 reads CASSLGTDVTGELFF. The CDR3 nucleotides read TGTGCCAGCAGCCTAGGGACAGACGTCACCGGGGAGCTGTTTTTT. Full variable domain (missing parts from reference TRBV3-1 and TRBJ2-2): DTAVSQTPKYLVTQMGNDKSIKCEQNLGHDTMYWYKQDSKKFLKIMFSYNNKELIINETVPNRFSPKSPDKAHLNLHINSLELGDSAVYFCASSLGTDVTGELFFGEGSRLTVL.

The chain uses TRBV6-2 or TRBV6-3 and TRBJ2-7; 7 nucleotides match TRBD2. The V segment lost 4 bases and the J segment 1 base; nucleotides outside the gene matches: 4. There are 14 residues in the CDR3. Germline CDR1 MNHEY, CDR2 SVGEGT. In DNA, the CDR3 is TGTGCCAGCAGTTCCGGGAGGAGATCCTACGAGCAGTACTTC. It is translated as CASSSGRRSYEQYF.

The chain links TRBV6-1 to TRBJ2-3; D is tentatively TRBD1 or TRBD2 (6 bases each). Trimming stripped 5 bases from V and 1 base from J, with 19 bases between. In germline, CDR1 is MNHNS, CDR2 SASEGT. This CDR3 contains 17 residues. In nucleotides, the CDR3 is TGTGCCAGCAGTTCGGGGATAGTGGGGGGCCGCACAGATACGCAGTATTTT. This gives the protein CASSSGIVGGRTDTQYF.

The chain carries TRBV23-1 and TRBJ1-2, with no clear D. TRBV23-1 is known as an ORF, though its function is uncertain. The CDR3 runs 14 residues. The ends were cut back, 0 bases at V and 2 bases at J, with 7 bases in the middle. The CDR3 is CASSQSARNYGYTF. CDR3 sequence (DNA): TGCGCCAGCAGTCAATCGGCCAGAAACTATGGCTACACCTTC.

This clonotype was counted at least ten times. The chain employs TRBV2 and TRBJ1-6; D is uncertain. This CDR3 is built from 15 residues. The V end was cut by 2 bases, the J end by 5 bases, with 10 bases between. In germline, CDR1 is SNHLY, CDR2 FYNNEI. The CDR3 reads CASSEYTVDNSPLHF. Here the CDR3 DNA reads TGTGCCAGCAGTGAATACACAGTAGATAATTCACCCCTCCACTTT.

This clonotype was seen at least ten times. The chain couples TRBV12-3 or TRBV12-4 to TRBJ1-2; D is undetermined. The CDR3 has 12 residues. V was pared by 1 base and J by 8 bases, with 8 bases between. CDR3: CASSLGPSGYTF. The CDR3 DNA reads as TGTGCCAGCAGTTTAGGTCCCTCCGGCTACACCTTC.

This clonotype was seen ten or more times. The chain carries TRBV20-1 and TRBJ2-1, with D unresolved. The CDR3 consists of 15 residues. Germline assignment: CDR1 DFQATT and CDR2 SNEGSKA (reference sequence). V was pared by 5 bases and J by 0 bases, with 14 bases between. The CDR3 spells CSAEVDRSSYNEQFF. CDR3 nucleotides: TGCAGTGCTGAAGTAGACCGGAGCTCCTACAATGAGCAGTTCTTC.

Many counts were recorded for this clonotype. This chain links TRBV6-2 or TRBV6-3 with TRBJ2-3, with D possibly matching TRBD2 (6 bases). Germline CDR1 and CDR2: MNHEY and SVGEGT. Trimming pared 6 bases from V and 6 bases from J, leaving 16 bases between. The CDR3 contains 14 residues. CDR3 protein: CASRTGLLVDTQYF. CDR3 DNA: TGTGCCAGCAGGACGGGACTCTTGGTGGATACGCAGTATTTT.

V usage is TRBV2 and J usage is TRBJ2-1, with D hard to call. The CDR3 runs 14 residues. The ends were cut back, 8 bases at V and 2 bases at J, with 13 bases in the middle. Germline CDR1 and CDR2: SNHLY and FYNNEI. Written as DNA, the CDR3 is TGTGCCAGCCGCGACCCGGGCCCCTACAATGAGCAGTTCTTC. It is translated as CASRDPGPYNEQFF. Supplemented by reference TRBV2 and TRBJ2-1, the full variable domain reads EPEVTQTPSHQVTQMGQEVILRCVPISNHLYFYWYRQILGQKVEFLVSFYNNEISEKSEIFDDQFSVERPDGSNFTLKIRSTKLEDSAMYFCASRDPGPYNEQFFGPGTRLTVL.

This clonotype was found many times. The chain employs TRBV27 and TRBJ2-2, with 8 bases aligning to TRBD2. Germline V gene sequence: CDR1 MNHEY, CDR2 SMNVEV (reference sequence). CDR3 length equals 14 residues. V shed 9 bases, J shed 3 bases, and the junction held 6 bases outside the gene matches. In DNA form, the CDR3 reads TGTGCCAGTCTACGGGGGGGAGACACCGGGGAGCTGTTTTTT. It encodes CASLRGGDTGELFF.

This clonotype was counted ten times or more. V usage is TRBV20-1 and J usage is TRBJ2-1; 15 nucleotides agree with TRBD2. The V gene's germline CDR1 is DFQATT and CDR2 SNEGSKA (reference sequence). This CDR3 contains 20 residues. With V trimmed by 3 bases and J by 0 bases, 12 bases remained unmatched. CDR3 nucleotide sequence: TGCAGTGCTAGGACCTATCCGGGACTAGCGGGGGGACCCTCCTACAATGAGCAGTTCTTC. It translates to CSARTYPGLAGGPSYNEQFF.

This clonotype showed up just a few times. V and J are TRBV11-2 and TRBJ2-1; TRBD2 aligns across 8 bases. Germline assignment: CDR1 SGHAT and CDR2 FQNNGV. CDR3 length: 14 residues. Unmatched junction bases numbered 11, after V lost 7 bases and J lost 9 bases. CDR3 nucleotide sequence: TGTGCCAGCACCGCCCGGCGGGGGGTTAGTGAGCAGTTCTTC. This codes for CASTARRGVSEQFF. Full variable domain (rest looked up from reference TRBV11-2 and TRBJ2-1): EAGVAQSPRYKIIEKRQSVAFWCNPISGHATLYWYQQILGQGPKLLIQFQNNGVVDDSQLPKDRFSAERLKGVDSTLKIQPAKLEDSAVYLCASTARRGVSEQFFGPGTRLTVL.

In its sample, this clonotype was seen many times. This chain links TRBV5-1 with TRBJ1-3; D uncertain. Germline values: CDR1 SGHRS, CDR2 YFSETQ. The CDR3 consists of 14 residues. Trimming removed 0 bases at V and 4 bases at J, with 8 bases between. CDR3 sequence: CASSLGSDGNTIYF. For the CDR3, the DNA is TGCGCCAGCAGCTTGGGCTCCGACGGAAACACCATATATTTT.

In this sample, this clonotype turned up many times. The rearrangement uses TRBV6-2 or TRBV6-3 and TRBJ2-3, with 12 bases fitting TRBD2. The germline V gene encodes CDR1 MNHEY and CDR2 SVGEGT. The length of the CDR3 is 15 residues. V trimming: 5 bases; J trimming: 1 base; junction bases outside the gene matches: 1. The CDR3 spells CASSGLAGRTDTQYF. DNA for the CDR3: TGTGCCAGCAGTGGACTAGCGGGGCGCACAGATACGCAGTATTTT.

This clonotype was seen at least ten times. The DNA for the CDR3 is TGTGCCAGCAGCGGACAGGGTGGCACTGAAGCTTTCTTT. Its protein is CASSGQGGTEAFF. The rearrangement links TRBV2 to TRBJ1-1; 8 nucleotides agree with TRBD1. V gave up 6 bases and J gave up 4 bases; unmatched junction bases: 4. Germline CDR1 is SNHLY and CDR2 is FYNNEI. The CDR3 sequence is 13 residues long.

This clonotype showed up many times. The chain carries TRBV5-1 and TRBJ2-3; 8 bases map to TRBD1. Germline CDR1 is SGHRS and CDR2 is YFSETQ. This CDR3 comprises 15 residues. V lost 5 bases to trimming and J lost 7 bases; unmatched junction nucleotides: 12. The CDR3 DNA reads TGCGCCAGCAGAGTTCCAGGGGGCCGCCGCAATACGCAGTATTTT. It translates to CASRVPGGRRNTQYF.

Ten or more counts support this clonotype. The chain links TRBV12-3 or TRBV12-4 to TRBJ1-4, with 7 bases fitting TRBD1. V trimming: 7 bases; J trimming: 7 bases; junction bases outside the gene matches: 9. This CDR3 region has 14 residues. The DNA for the CDR3 is TGTGCCAGCAATCCGACAGGGCTAGGTGAAAAACTGTTTTTT. Translated, it gives CASNPTGLGEKLFF.